Listed below are T cell receptor beta chains from one sample, sequenced in a study of cytomegalovirus exposure and HLA in healthy donors. This table comes from immunoSEQ multiplex PCR, and its TCRdb copy is limited to in-frame clones, with some not included. The data show roughly 100,000 clones, approximately 80% seen once. Input material: PBMCs. The source is a male donor in good health and CMV-seropositive. Each CDR3 is given with its conserved first and last residue. The order of the fields is CDR3 length, V gene, J gene, D gene, clone size, CDR3 protein, CDR3 DNA. The D gene is left open where the match is weak. Part of the rows lack a size; the others show once, few, many or a class for expanded clones.

>15|TRBV9|TRBJ2-6|NA|NA
CASSVESSGANVLTF
TGTGCCAGCAGCGTAGAGAGCTCTGGGGCCAACGTCCTGACTTTC
>16|TRBV4-2|TRBJ1-4|NA|few
CASRSTRGAGDEKLFF
TGTGCCAGCAGATCGACTCGGGGGGCAGGGGATGAAAAACTGTTTTTT
>14|TRBV29-1|TRBJ1-2|TRBD1|NA
CSVDPGQATYGYTF
TGCAGCGTTGACCCGGGACAGGCGACATATGGCTACACCTTC
>11|TRBV20-1|TRBJ2-7|NA|NA
CSAPGRGEQYF
TGCAGTGCTCCCGGGCGGGGCGAGCAGTACTTC
>12|TRBV7-9|TRBJ1-2|NA|NA
CASSFSGVGYTF
TGTGCCAGCAGCTTTTCAGGCGTCGGCTACACCTTC
>14|TRBV29-1|TRBJ1-2|TRBD1|NA
CSVEDGTGGYGYTF
TGCAGCGTTGAAGACGGGACAGGGGGCTATGGCTACACCTTC
>16|TRBV7-3|TRBJ2-1|NA|once
CASSLMPSSSYNEQFF
TGTGCCAGCAGCTTAATGCCATCCAGCTCCTACAATGAGCAGTTCTTC
>13|TRBV27|TRBJ2-1|TRBD2|NA
CASSFTSAYEQFF
TGTGCCAGCAGTTTCACTAGCGCATATGAGCAGTTCTTC
>13|TRBV5-4|TRBJ2-3|NA|NA
CASSRPLTDTQYF
TGTGCCTCCTCGAGGCCCCTCACAGATACGCAGTATTTT
>15|TRBV10-3|TRBJ1-3|NA|NA
CAISLSSTSGNTIYF
TGTGCCATCAGTTTAAGTTCTACCTCCGGGAACACCATATATTTT
>16|TRBV21-1|TRBJ2-5|NA|NA
CASSMDGQGPRETQYF
TGTGCCAGCAGCATGGACGGACAGGGGCCCAGGGAGACCCAGTACTTC
>17|TRBV28|TRBJ1-3|NA|NA
CASSQDTEKRAGNTIYF
TGTGCCAGCAGTCAAGACACCGAAAAAAGAGCTGGAAACACCATATATTTT
>15|TRBV7-8|TRBJ2-1|TRBD2|NA
CASSLAPSGSPEQFF
TGTGCCAGCAGCTTAGCCCCTAGCGGGAGTCCTGAGCAGTTCTTC
>12|TRBV7-9|TRBJ2-5|NA|NA
CASSLDSGAQYF
TGTGCCAGCAGCTTAGATAGTGGAGCCCAGTACTTC
>14|TRBV2|TRBJ2-7|TRBD1|NA
CASSPGQGSWEQYF
TGTGCCAGCAGTCCGGGACAGGGGAGTTGGGAGCAGTACTTC
>19|TRBV2|TRBJ2-7|TRBD2|NA
CASEPPGLAGGSRGYEQYF
TGTGCCAGCGAACCTCCTGGACTAGCGGGAGGAAGTCGCGGCTACGAGCAGTACTTC
>15|TRBV7-2|TRBJ2-1|TRBD2|NA
CASGLVPSGYNEQFF
TGTGCCAGCGGCTTAGTACCTAGCGGCTACAATGAGCAGTTCTTC